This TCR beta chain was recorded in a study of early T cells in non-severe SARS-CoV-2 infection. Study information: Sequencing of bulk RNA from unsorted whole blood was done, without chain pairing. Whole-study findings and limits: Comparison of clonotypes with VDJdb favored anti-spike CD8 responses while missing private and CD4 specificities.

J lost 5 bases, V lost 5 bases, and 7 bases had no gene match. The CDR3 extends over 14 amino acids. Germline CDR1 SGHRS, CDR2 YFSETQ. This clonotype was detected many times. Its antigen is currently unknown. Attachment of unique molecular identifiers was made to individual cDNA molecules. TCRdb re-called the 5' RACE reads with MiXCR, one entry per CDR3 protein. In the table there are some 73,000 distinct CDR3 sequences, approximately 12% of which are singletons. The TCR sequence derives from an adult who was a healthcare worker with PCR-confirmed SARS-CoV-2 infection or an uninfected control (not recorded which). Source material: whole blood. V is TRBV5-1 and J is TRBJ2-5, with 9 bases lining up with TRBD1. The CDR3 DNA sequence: TGCGCCAGCAGGCCACAGGGGGCAGGGGAGACCCAGTACTTC. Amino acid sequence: CASRPQGAGETQYF.